This T cell receptor (beta chain) was profiled in a study of shared clonotypes between healthy human individuals (dated by TCRdb to the early 2020s). Background on the whole study: A few men and a couple of women, aged 18 to 49 years, made up the cohort. For each donor, CD4 naive and CD4 memory were each given three plates, CD8 naive was given two plates, and CD8 memory was given one plate. To increase sequencing depth and limit assay-specific biases, TCR repertoire library preparation and sequencing were carried out by different laboratories using diverse techniques. To estimate repertoire size and how much clonotypes are shared between individuals, the study performed deep sequencing of blood TCR repertoires from roughly five healthy adults. Each donor's leukapheresis produced roughly between roughly 0.85 and 9.5 billion PBMCs.

CD8 naive samples were CD45RO-negative cells positively selected for CCR7, giving a CD45RA+CCR7+ population that excluded TemRA cells. The donors were healthy, HIV-negative adults with no recently reported acute infections or vaccinations. Every donor was a Caucasian adult living in Nashville, Tennessee, USA. Blood was collected by leukapheresis, and PBMCs were isolated by Ficoll-Histopaque density gradient centrifugation and then cryopreserved in liquid nitrogen vapor phase. Analytical flow cytometry was used to check the purity and quantity of each magnetically sorted T cell population. From each sorted fraction, genomic DNA was isolated and quantified by UV absorbance on a Nanodrop 2000c. The paper as a whole reports these results and caveats: Pairwise subsampling led to the expectation that sequencing depth would affect the degree of clonotype sharing among donors. Incomplete sequencing was indicated by rarefaction of sorted-subset datasets, despite the large sequencing depth. When a handful of donors were compared, the shared fraction of clonotypes was around 5% for naive CD4, around 4% for naive CD8, about 2.5% for memory CD4, and less than 0.45% for memory CD8. Naive subsets generally had larger estimated clonotype richness than memory subsets did. The genetic and exposure-history diversity represented was limited by the small number of donors. Compared with non-shared clonotypes, the clonotypes found in all four sorted-subset donors had higher generation probabilities. Sampling was restricted to blood, and TCR repertoires in tissues likely differ from the TCR repertoires found in blood.

TCR CDR3 regions were amplified from genomic DNA by multiplex PCR using the deep immunoSEQ assay. Extracted genomic DNA from each cell subset was distributed evenly across all wells of several immunoSEQ 96-well plates, and each plate was treated as a replicate. For sorted subsets, roughly 200 ng genomic DNA, equal to 30,000 or so T cell genomes, was loaded into each replicate PCR. The purified libraries were quantified using a Qubit 3.0 fluorometer, sized with a Bioanalyzer 2100, and then quantified again using the KAPA Library Quantification kit. Every immunoSEQ 96-well plate was sequenced on a separate single-read 150-cycle Illumina NextSeq 550 flow cell. The paper's processing steps were these. Because the immunoSEQ output held only junctional sequences and lacked quality scores, the filtering could not match the filtering applied to full-length reads. To assign V/J genes and CDR3, sequences were annotated using PyIR, a Python wrapper for IgBLAST v1.9, with IMGT germline references. Reads were filtered out if the reads had weak V/J assignments (E-value above 1e-6), no CDR3, stop codons, out-of-frame junctions, or ambiguous translated residues. V3J clonotypes were defined as sequences sharing an identical inferred V gene, J gene, and CDR3 amino acid sequence. Percentage overlap between repertoires was calculated by dividing the number of shared unique clonotypes by the size of the smaller repertoire. Repertoire richness was assessed with RTK rarefaction, the Chao1 estimator, and Recon v2.1 estimates of unobserved clonotypes. Generation probabilities for all TCRbeta clonotypes obtained by the gDNA method from several donors were computed using OLGA. The immuneACCESS repertoire file appears here via TCRdb, limited to in-frame rearrangements. These files lack a portion of the clones; in checked studies, under half of the deficit traces to unresolved V genes, and the cause of the others is not known. V and J calls and clone size are as listed in that table; D and trimming were resolved from the DNA. This sample comprises about 680,000 clones, 92% of them detected only once. 24% of the sample lies in the top ten.

As concerns this clone: No antigen is known for it. One base away there is no much larger clone; base qualities are not given.

The receptor was isolated from a man aged 25 to 40 in good health. The sequenced material came from naive CD8+ T cells sorted from blood. The cell subset or site label corresponds to: CD45RA+CCR7+.

The sequence in DNA is TGTGCCAGCAATGGACTACCAGACAATGAGCAGTTCTTC. Translated, it reads CASNGLPDNEQFF. The chain joins TRBV6-6 to TRBJ2-1; D gene: possibly TRBD2, on 6 matching bases. CDR1 MNHNY and CDR2 SVGAGI are derived from the germline V gene (reference sequence). Deletion took 7 bases off V and 5 bases off J, with a span of 12 bases between the germline ends. The CDR3 holds 13 amino acids from the cysteine to the phenylalanine. Only the CDR3 DNA is retained, 39 bases long and in frame from the first base.